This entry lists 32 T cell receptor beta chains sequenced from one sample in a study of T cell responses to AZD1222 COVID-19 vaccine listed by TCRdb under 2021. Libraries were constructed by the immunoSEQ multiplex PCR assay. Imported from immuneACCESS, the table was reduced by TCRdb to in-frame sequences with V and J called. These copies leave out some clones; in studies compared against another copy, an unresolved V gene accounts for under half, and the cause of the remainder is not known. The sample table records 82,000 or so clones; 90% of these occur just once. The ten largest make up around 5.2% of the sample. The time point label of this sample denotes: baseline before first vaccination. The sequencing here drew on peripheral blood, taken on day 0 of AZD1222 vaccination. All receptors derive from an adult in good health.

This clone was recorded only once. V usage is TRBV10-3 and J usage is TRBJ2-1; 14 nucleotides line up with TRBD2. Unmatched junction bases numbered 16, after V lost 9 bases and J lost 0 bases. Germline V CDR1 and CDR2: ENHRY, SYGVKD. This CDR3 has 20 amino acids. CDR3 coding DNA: TGTGCCATGGCACCCTGGGGGACTAGCGGGGGTCCGAGCTCCTACAATGAGCAGTTCTTC. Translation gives CAMAPWGTSGGPSSYNEQFF.

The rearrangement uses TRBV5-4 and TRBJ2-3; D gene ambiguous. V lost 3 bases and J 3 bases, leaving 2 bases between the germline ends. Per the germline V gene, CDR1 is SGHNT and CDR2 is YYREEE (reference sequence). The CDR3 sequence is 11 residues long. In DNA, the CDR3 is TGTGCCAGCAGCTGGACAGATACGCAGTATTTT. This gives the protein CASSWTDTQYF. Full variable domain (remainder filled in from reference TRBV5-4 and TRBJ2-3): ETGVTQSPTHLIKTRGQQVTLRCSSQSGHNTVSWYQQALGQGPQFIFQYYREEENGRGNFPPRFSGLQFPNYSSELNVNALELDDSALYLCASSWTDTQYFGPGTRLTVL.

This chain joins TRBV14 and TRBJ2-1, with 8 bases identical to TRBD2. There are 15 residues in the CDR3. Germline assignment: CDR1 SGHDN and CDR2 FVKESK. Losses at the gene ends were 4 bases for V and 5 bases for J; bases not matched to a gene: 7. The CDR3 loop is CASSRSGGGDNEQFF. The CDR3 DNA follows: TGTGCCAGCAGCCGCAGCGGGGGAGGGGACAATGAGCAGTTCTTC.

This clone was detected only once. The DNA for the CDR3 is TGTGCCAGCAGCCCCCGTAGCGACTATGGCTACACCTTC. Its protein product is CASSPRSDYGYTF. The chain uses TRBV11-1 and TRBJ1-2, with unresolved D. The CDR3 has 13 residues. V lost 5 bases and J 3 bases, leaving 10 bases between the germline ends. Germline V CDR1 and CDR2: SGHAT, FQDESV (reference sequence). Looking up the rest from reference TRBV11-1 and TRBJ1-2 gives the full variable domain: EAEVAQSPRYKITEKSQAVAFWCDPISGHATLYWYRQILGQGPELLVQFQDESVVDDSQLPKDRFSAERLKGVDSTLKIQPAELGDSAMYLCASSPRSDYGYTFGSGTRLTVV.

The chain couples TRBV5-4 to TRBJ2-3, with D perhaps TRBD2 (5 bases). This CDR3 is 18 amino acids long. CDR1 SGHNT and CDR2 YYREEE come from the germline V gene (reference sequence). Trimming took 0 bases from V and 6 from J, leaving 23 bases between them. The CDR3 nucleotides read TGTGCCAGCAGCTTGGGGGTTTCGGGGTCCATGATGGTGGATACGCAGTATTTT. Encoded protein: CASSLGVSGSMMVDTQYF.

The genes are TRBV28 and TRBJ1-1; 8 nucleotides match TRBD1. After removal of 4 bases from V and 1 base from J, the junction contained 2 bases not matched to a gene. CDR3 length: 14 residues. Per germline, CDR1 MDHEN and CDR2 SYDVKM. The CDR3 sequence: CASSYRGRNTEAFF. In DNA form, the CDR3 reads TGTGCCAGCAGTTACAGGGGGAGGAACACTGAAGCTTTCTTT. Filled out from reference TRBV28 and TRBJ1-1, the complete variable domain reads DVKVTQSSRYLVKRTGEKVFLECVQDMDHENMFWYRQDPGLGLRLIYFSYDVKMKEKGDIPEGYSVSREKKERFSLILESASTNQTSMYLCASSYRGRNTEAFFGQGTRLTVV.

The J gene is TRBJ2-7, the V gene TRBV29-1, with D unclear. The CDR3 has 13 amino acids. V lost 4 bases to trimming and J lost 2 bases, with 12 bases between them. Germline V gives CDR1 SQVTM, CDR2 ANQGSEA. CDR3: CSVVTAGPYEQYF. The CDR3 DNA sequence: TGCAGCGTTGTCACGGCAGGCCCCTACGAGCAGTACTTC.

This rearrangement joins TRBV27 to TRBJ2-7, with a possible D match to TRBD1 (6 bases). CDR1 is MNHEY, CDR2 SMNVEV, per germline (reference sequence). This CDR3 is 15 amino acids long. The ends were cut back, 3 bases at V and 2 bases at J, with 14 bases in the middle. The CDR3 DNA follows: TGTGCCAGCAGTTTCTACGCAGGGGCCCCCTACGAGCAGTACTTC. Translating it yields CASSFYAGAPYEQYF.

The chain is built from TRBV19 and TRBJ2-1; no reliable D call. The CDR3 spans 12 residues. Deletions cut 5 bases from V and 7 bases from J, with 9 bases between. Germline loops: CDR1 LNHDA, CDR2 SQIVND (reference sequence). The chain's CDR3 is CASSWGWNEQFF. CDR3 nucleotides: TGTGCCAGTAGTTGGGGTTGGAATGAGCAGTTCTTC.

The CDR3 coding sequence is TGTGCCAGCAGGGGAGGGTCCTACGAGCAGTACTTC. Translation: CASRGGSYEQYF. The rearrangement uses TRBV6-5 and TRBJ2-7; 7 positions agree with TRBD2. Germline values: CDR1 MNHEY, CDR2 SVGAGI. CDR3 length: 12 amino acids. V was pared by 6 bases and J by 1 base, with 0 bases of the junction left unmatched.

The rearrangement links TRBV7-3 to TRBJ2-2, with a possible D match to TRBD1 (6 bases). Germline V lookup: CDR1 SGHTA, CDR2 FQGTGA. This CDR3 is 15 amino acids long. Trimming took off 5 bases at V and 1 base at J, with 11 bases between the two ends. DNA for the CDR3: TGTGCCAGCAGCCCCAAAGGGGGGAACACCGGGGAGCTGTTTTTT. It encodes CASSPKGGNTGELFF.

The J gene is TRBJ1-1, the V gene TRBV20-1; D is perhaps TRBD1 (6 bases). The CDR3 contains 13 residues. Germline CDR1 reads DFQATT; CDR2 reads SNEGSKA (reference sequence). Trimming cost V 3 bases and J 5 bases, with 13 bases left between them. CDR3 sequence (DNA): TGCAGTGCTAGTCCGGGGGCGCGAACTGAAGCTTTCTTT. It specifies CSASPGARTEAFF.

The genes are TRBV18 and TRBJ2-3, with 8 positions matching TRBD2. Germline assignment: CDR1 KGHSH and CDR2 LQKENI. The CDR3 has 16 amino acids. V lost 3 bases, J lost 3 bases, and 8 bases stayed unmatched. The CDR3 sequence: CASSPLGRAKTDTQYF. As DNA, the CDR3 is TGTGCCAGCTCACCCCTCGGGAGGGCAAAGACAGATACGCAGTATTTT.

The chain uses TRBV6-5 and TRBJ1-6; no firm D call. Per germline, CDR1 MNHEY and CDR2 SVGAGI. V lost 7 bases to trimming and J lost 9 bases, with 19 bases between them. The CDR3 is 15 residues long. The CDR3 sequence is CASKVVEGLFSPLHF. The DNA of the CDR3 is TGTGCCAGCAAAGTGGTGGAGGGTTTATTTTCACCCCTCCACTTT.

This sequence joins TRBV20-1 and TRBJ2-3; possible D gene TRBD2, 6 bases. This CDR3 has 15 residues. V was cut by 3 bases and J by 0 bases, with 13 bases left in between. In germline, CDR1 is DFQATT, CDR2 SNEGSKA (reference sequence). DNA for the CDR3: TGCAGTGCTAGTAGGGCTAGCGATAGCACAGATACGCAGTATTTT. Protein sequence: CSASRASDSTDTQYF.

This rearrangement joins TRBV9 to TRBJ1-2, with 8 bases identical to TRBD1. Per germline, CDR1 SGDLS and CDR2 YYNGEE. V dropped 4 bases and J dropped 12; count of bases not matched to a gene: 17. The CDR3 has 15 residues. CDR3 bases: TGTGCCAGCAGCCCGAGCCCGGCCGGGACAGGTGCTCACACCTTC. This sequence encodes CASSPSPAGTGAHTF.

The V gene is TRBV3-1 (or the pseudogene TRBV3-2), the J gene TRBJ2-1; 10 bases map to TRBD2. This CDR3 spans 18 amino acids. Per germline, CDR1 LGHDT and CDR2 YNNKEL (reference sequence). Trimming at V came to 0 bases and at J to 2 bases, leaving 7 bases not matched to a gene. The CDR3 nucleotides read TGTGCCAGCAGCCAAGACACAGCGGGGGGGCTCCCCTACAATGAGCAGTTCTTC. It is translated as CASSQDTAGGLPYNEQFF.

The CDR3 sequence: CASSSGQLNQPQHF. The CDR3 DNA follows: TGCGCCAGCTCCTCAGGACAGCTCAATCAGCCCCAGCATTTT. The chain carries TRBV4-3 and TRBJ1-5; possible D gene TRBD1, 6 bases. CDR3 length: 14 amino acids. Between the trimmed V and J ends, which lost 8 bases and 3 bases, there was a span of 14 bases. Germline V gene sequence: CDR1 LGHNA, CDR2 YSLEER.

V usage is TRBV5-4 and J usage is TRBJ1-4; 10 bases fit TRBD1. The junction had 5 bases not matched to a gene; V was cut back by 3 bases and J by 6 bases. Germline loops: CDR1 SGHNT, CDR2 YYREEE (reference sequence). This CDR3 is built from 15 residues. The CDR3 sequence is CASSSRQGADEKLFF. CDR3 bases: TGTGCCAGCAGCTCCAGACAGGGGGCAGATGAAAAACTGTTTTTT.

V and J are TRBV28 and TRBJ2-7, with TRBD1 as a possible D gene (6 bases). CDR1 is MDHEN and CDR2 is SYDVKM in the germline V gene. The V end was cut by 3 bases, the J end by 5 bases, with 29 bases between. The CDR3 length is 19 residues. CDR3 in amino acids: CASSFPRSRTGSRGHEQYF. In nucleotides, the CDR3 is TGTGCCAGCAGTTTCCCCCGAAGCCGAACAGGGTCGAGGGGCCACGAGCAGTACTTC.

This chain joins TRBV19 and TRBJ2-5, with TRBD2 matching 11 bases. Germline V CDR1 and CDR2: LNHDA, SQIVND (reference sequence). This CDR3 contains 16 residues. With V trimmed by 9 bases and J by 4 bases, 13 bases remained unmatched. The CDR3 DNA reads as TGTGCCAGCAGAAAACAGGGAACTAGCGGGGGAGAGACCCAGTACTTC. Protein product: CASRKQGTSGGETQYF.

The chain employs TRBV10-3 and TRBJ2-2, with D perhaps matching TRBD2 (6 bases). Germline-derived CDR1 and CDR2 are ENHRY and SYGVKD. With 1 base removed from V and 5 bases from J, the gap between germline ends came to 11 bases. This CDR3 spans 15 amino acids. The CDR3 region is CAISEFRGSTGELFF. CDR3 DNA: TGTGCCATCAGTGAGTTCCGGGGGTCTACCGGGGAGCTGTTTTTT.

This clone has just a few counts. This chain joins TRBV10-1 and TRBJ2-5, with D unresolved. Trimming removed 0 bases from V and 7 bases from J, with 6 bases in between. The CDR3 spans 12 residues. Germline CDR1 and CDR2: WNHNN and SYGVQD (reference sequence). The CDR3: CASSESPRTQYF. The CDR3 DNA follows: TGCGCCAGCAGTGAGTCGCCCCGGACCCAGTACTTC.

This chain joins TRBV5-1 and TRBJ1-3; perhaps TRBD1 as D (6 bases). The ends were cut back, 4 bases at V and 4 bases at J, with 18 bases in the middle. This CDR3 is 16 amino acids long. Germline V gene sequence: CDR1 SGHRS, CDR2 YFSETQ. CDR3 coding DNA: TGCGCCAGCAGCCCAGGAGCACAGGGTGGAGGAAACACCATATATTTT. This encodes CASSPGAQGGGNTIYF. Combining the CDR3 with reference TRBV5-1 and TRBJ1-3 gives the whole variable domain KAGVTQTPRYLIKTRGQQVTLSCSPISGHRSVSWYQQTPGQGLQFLFEYFSETQRNKGNFPGRFSGRQFSNSRSEMNVSTLELGDSALYLCASSPGAQGGGNTIYFGEGSWLTVV.

The CDR3 here is CASTKTENYGYTF. The CDR3 DNA follows: TGTGCCAGTACCAAAACGGAAAACTATGGCTACACCTTC. The V and J genes are TRBV19 and TRBJ1-2; D is unresolved. Trimming cost V 7 bases and J 2 bases, with 11 bases left between them. This CDR3 contains 13 residues. CDR1 is LNHDA and CDR2 is SQIVND in the germline V gene (reference sequence).

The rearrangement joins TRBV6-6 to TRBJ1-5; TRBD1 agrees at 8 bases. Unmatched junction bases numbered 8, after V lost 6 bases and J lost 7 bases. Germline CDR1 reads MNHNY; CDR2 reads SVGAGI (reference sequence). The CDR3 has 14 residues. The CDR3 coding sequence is TGTGCCAGCAGGGACAGGGAAAAAGGGCAGCCCCAGCATTTT. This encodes CASRDREKGQPQHF.

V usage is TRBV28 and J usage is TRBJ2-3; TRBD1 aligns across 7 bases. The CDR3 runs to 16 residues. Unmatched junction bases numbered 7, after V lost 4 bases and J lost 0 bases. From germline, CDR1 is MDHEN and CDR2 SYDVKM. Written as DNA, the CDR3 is TGTGCCAGCAGTTCCGGACAGGTATTTAGCACAGATACGCAGTATTTT. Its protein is CASSSGQVFSTDTQYF.

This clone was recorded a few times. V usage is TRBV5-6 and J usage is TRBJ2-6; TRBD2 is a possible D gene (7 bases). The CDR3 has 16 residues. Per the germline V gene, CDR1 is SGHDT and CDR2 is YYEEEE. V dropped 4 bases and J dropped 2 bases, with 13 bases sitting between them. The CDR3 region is CASSPKGGAGANVLTF. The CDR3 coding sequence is TGTGCCAGCAGCCCGAAGGGGGGGGCTGGGGCCAACGTCCTGACTTTC.

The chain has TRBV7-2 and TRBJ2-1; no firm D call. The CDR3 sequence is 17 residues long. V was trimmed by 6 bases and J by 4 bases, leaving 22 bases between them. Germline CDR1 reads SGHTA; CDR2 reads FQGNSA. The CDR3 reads CASSQPPRGNLYNEQFF. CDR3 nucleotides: TGTGCCAGCAGTCAGCCTCCACGTGGAAACCTATACAATGAGCAGTTCTTC.

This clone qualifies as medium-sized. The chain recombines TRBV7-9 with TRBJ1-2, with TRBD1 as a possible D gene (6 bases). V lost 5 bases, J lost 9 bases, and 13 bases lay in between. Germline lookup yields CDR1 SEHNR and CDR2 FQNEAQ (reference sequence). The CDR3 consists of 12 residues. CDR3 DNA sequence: TGTGCCAGCAGCCCCTTGACAGGACGCTACACCTTC. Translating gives CASSPLTGRYTF.

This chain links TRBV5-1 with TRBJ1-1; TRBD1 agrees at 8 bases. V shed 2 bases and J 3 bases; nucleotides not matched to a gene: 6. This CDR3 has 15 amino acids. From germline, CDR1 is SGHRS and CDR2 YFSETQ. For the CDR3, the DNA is TGCGCCAGCAGCTTAGACAGGGGTCGTGACACTGAAGCTTTCTTT. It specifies CASSLDRGRDTEAFF.

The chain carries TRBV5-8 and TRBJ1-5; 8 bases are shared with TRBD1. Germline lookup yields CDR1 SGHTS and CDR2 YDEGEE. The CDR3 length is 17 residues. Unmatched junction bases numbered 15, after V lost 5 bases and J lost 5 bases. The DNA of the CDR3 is TGTGCCAGCAGTTTCGCCCTGACAGGGGCCCCCCATCAGCCCCAGCATTTT. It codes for CASSFALTGAPHQPQHF.